One sample yielded the 3 T cell receptor beta chains listed below, sequenced in a study of T cells in localized non-small cell lung cancer. The method was immunoSEQ multiplex PCR; TCRdb's version includes in-frame clones alone and lacks a portion of them. The table records about 33,000 clones, about four fifths of them present only once. The sequences come from peripheral blood, collected before any cancer treatment. These receptors originate from a male donor aged 60 or older with stage II squamous cell lung carcinoma.

The CDR3 region is CSVSRGGTGELFF. For the CDR3, the DNA is TGCAGCGTTTCCAGGGGGGGCACCGGGGAGCTGTTTTTT. The chain is built from TRBV29-1 and TRBJ2-2, with D perhaps assigned TRBD1 or TRBD2 (7 bases each). Between the trimmed V and J ends, which lost 5 bases and 4 bases, there was a span of 11 bases. This CDR3 region has 13 residues. CDR1 and CDR2 (germline): SQVTM, ANQGSEA.

This clone came up a few times. The V and J genes are TRBV7-2 and TRBJ2-7, with D perhaps TRBD2 (5 bases). The CDR3 totals 16 residues. Germline CDR1 SGHTA, CDR2 FQGNSA. V was cut by 1 base and J by 6 bases, with 19 bases left in between. As DNA, the CDR3 is TGTGCCAGCAGCTTAGAGGGTACTAGAACGGGGAGCGAGCAGTACTTC. Translated, it gives CASSLEGTRTGSEQYF. Full variable domain (outside the CDR3, taken from reference TRBV7-2 and TRBJ2-7): GAGVSQSPSNKVTEKGKDVELRCDPISGHTALYWYRQSLGQGLEFLIYFQGNSAPDKSGLPSDRFSAERTGGSVSTLTIQRTQQEDSAVYLCASSLEGTRTGSEQYFGPGTRLTVT.

With regard to this clone: The junction differs from germline at one of its ends, possibly a read error. The chain links TRBV27 to TRBJ1-6; D perhaps matches TRBD1 (5 bases). The CDR3 contains 18 residues. Germline lookup yields CDR1 MNHEY and CDR2 SMNVEV (reference sequence). The chain's CDR3 is CASRLSYSQGNHNSPLHF. The CDR3 DNA follows: TGTGCCAGCAGGTTATCCTATTCGCAGGGAAATCATAATTCACCCCTCCACTTT.